A single sample gave rise to the 17 T cell receptor beta chains below, sequenced in a study of control samples from healthy donors and cancer patients. Method: immunoSEQ multiplex PCR; TCRdb's copy keeps in-frame clones and lacks some. The sample consists of about 53,000 clones, 87% of them appearing once. The sequenced sample consisted of PBMCs. These receptors were collected from a man in his fifties or sixties with head and neck cancer.

Comments on this clone: The same CDR3 is also encoded by other DNA sequences in this sample. The chain links TRBV5-1 to TRBJ2-7, with 7 bases that match TRBD2. With V trimmed by 2 bases and J by 2 bases, 4 bases remained unmatched. Germline V lookup: CDR1 SGHRS, CDR2 YFSETQ. The CDR3 covers 14 residues. The CDR3 spells CASSLEGRAYEQYF. The CDR3 nucleotides read TGCGCCAGCAGCTTAGAAGGGAGGGCCTACGAGCAGTACTTC.

CDR3 DNA sequence: TGTGCCAGCAGCGGGGGCCGTGGGGGCATTCAGTACTTC. This translates into CASSGGRGGIQYF. This chain connects TRBV4-2 to TRBJ2-4; a possible D gene is TRBD1 (6 bases). The CDR3 contains 13 residues. Germline-derived CDR1 and CDR2 are LGHNA and YNFKEQ. V was cut by 5 bases and J by 9 bases, with 14 bases left in between.

There are a few counts of this clone. At one end the junction does not follow the germline gene, possibly because of a read error. The chain joins TRBV30 to TRBJ2-7; 11 positions agree with TRBD1. Germline CDR1 reads GTSNPN; CDR2 reads SVGIG (reference sequence). The CDR3 contains 11 residues. Here the CDR3 reads CALDRGLEQYF. The DNA for the CDR3 is TGCGCCCTGGACAGGGGGCTGGAGCAGTACTTC. Looking up the rest from reference TRBV30 and TRBJ2-7 gives the full variable domain: SQTIHQWPATLVQPVGSPLSLECTVEGTSNPNLYWYRQAAGRGLQLLFYSVGIGQISSEVPQNLSASRPQDRQFILSSKKLLLSDSGFYLCALDRGLEQYFGPGTRLTVT.

The CDR3 loop is CASSLVGTGRNEQFF. The CDR3 DNA is TGCGCCAGCAGCTTGGTCGGGACAGGGCGCAATGAGCAGTTCTTC. V is TRBV5-1 and J is TRBJ2-1; TRBD1 agrees at 9 bases. With V trimmed by 0 bases and J by 6 bases, 4 bases remained unmatched. Germline V CDR1 and CDR2: SGHRS, YFSETQ. The CDR3 loop spans 15 amino acids.

This chain joins TRBV29-1 and TRBJ2-1; 9 bases fit TRBD1. Unmatched junction bases numbered 11, after V lost 6 bases and J lost 8 bases. The germline CDR1 and CDR2 sequences are SQVTM and ANQGSEA. The CDR3 consists of 14 residues. DNA for the CDR3: TGCAGCGTCCACGGGACAGGGATCAGGTATGAGCAGTTCTTC. This gives the protein CSVHGTGIRYEQFF.

This chain uses TRBV12-5 with TRBJ1-1, with D possibly being TRBD1 (5 bases). The ends were cut back, 5 bases at V and 4 bases at J, with 8 bases in the middle. The CDR3 extends over 12 amino acids. Germline CDR1 is LGHNT and CDR2 is FRNRAP. The CDR3 here is CASGRGSTEAFF. For the CDR3, the DNA is TGTGCTAGTGGTCGGGGCTCCACTGAAGCTTTCTTT.

The gene calls are TRBV4-3 and TRBJ2-5; 8 nucleotides agree with TRBD1. The CDR3 loop spans 15 amino acids. J was trimmed by 3 bases and V by 8 bases; bases with no gene match: 11. Germline V gene data show CDR1 as LGHNA and CDR2 as YSLEER. CDR3 in amino acids: CASRMAGGGEETQYF. CDR3 sequence (DNA): TGCGCCAGCCGAATGGCAGGGGGCGGTGAAGAGACCCAGTACTTC.

CDR3 DNA: TGTGCCAGCAGCCAAGATTTCCCGCGGACGAGCTCCTACGAGCAGTACTTC. Translation gives CASSQDFPRTSSYEQYF. The chain links TRBV3-1 (or the pseudogene TRBV3-2) to TRBJ2-7, with unresolved D. From germline, CDR1 is LGHDT and CDR2 YNNKEL (reference sequence). This CDR3 is built from 17 residues. Trimming pared 0 bases from V and 0 bases from J, leaving 15 bases between.

The chain carries TRBV7-2 and TRBJ1-2, with D possibly matching TRBD1 (6 bases). The CDR3 has 15 amino acids. The germline CDR1 and CDR2 sequences are SGHTA and FQGNSA. V dropped 5 bases and J dropped 8 bases, with 21 bases sitting between them. CDR3 sequence reads: CASSLIGTSNGGYTF. The CDR3 nucleotides read TGTGCCAGCAGCCTTATCGGGACAAGCAACGGGGGCTACACCTTC.

This chain links TRBV28 with TRBJ1-1; no clear D gene. The ends were cut back, 4 bases at V and 3 bases at J, with 12 bases in the middle. The germline CDR1 and CDR2 sequences are MDHEN and SYDVKM. There are 14 residues in the CDR3. The DNA for the CDR3 is TGTGCCAGCAGTTCCGCCCCACTCCACACTGAAGCTTTCTTT. It codes for CASSSAPLHTEAFF.

This clone was observed a handful of times. The gene calls are TRBV6-5 and TRBJ2-5; D remains unclear. Trimming stripped 7 bases from V and 5 bases from J, with 5 bases between. Germline assignment: CDR1 MNHEY and CDR2 SVGAGI. The CDR3 has 10 amino acids. CDR3 residues: CASMLETQYF. The CDR3 DNA sequence: TGTGCCAGCATGCTGGAGACCCAGTACTTC.

This clone was seen only once. The chain is built from TRBV4-1 and TRBJ1-5; possible D gene TRBD1, 5 bases. V dropped 0 bases and J dropped 9 bases, with 18 bases sitting between them. The CDR3 consists of 16 residues. The germline V gene encodes CDR1 MGHRA and CDR2 YSYEKL. The DNA for the CDR3 is TGCGCCAGCAGCCAAGAAGGTAGGGGTCCACGAGGGCCCCAGCATTTT. As protein: CASSQEGRGPRGPQHF.

The rearrangement joins TRBV20-1 to TRBJ1-1; D might be TRBD1 (5 bases). The germline V gene has CDR1 DFQATT and CDR2 SNEGSKA (reference sequence). V lost 5 bases to trimming and J lost 8 bases, with 12 bases between them. This CDR3 has 11 residues. CDR3 in amino acids: CSARGGGEAFF. CDR3 nucleotide sequence: TGCAGTGCTCGCGGTGGGGGGGAAGCTTTCTTT.

This chain links TRBV4-3 with TRBJ2-3; no clear D. V lost 4 bases to trimming and J lost 3 bases, with 8 bases between them. CDR3 size: 13 residues. CDR1 and CDR2 (germline): LGHNA, YSLEER. The CDR3 region has the DNA TGCGCCAGCAGCCCAACAGTAACAGATACGCAGTATTTT. This sequence encodes CASSPTVTDTQYF.

The CDR3, as DNA: TGTGCCAGTAGTAGGATTACAGGTCAGCCCCAGCATTTT. Its translation: CASSRITGQPQHF. The J gene is TRBJ1-5, the V gene TRBV19; D is perhaps TRBD1 (5 bases). This CDR3 comprises 13 residues. Deletions cut 4 bases from V and 6 bases from J, with 10 bases between. Germline values: CDR1 LNHDA, CDR2 SQIVND (reference sequence).

The chain links TRBV10-2 to TRBJ1-5; a weak D match, TRBD1 (5 bases). Trimming stripped 0 bases from V and 2 bases from J, with 17 bases between. The CDR3 has 18 residues. Germline assignment: CDR1 WSHSY and CDR2 SAAADI. The CDR3 sequence: CASSESRGGGYGNQPQHF. CDR3 coding DNA: TGCGCCAGCAGTGAGTCGAGGGGCGGGGGATATGGCAATCAGCCCCAGCATTTT.

This chain joins TRBV5-4 and TRBJ2-7; the D gene could be TRBD1 or TRBD2 (5 bases each). The CDR3 extends over 15 amino acids. Germline CDR1 and CDR2: SGHNT and YYREEE (reference sequence). The V gene lost 0 bases and the J gene lost 7 bases, with 17 bases spanning the gap. This CDR3 is CASSLAGTQTGEQYF. CDR3 coding DNA: TGTGCCAGCAGCTTGGCCGGGACCCAGACGGGTGAGCAGTACTTC. Supplemented by reference TRBV5-4 and TRBJ2-7, the full variable domain reads ETGVTQSPTHLIKTRGQQVTLRCSSQSGHNTVSWYQQALGQGPQFIFQYYREEENGRGNFPPRFSGLQFPNYSSELNVNALELDDSALYLCASSLAGTQTGEQYFGPGTRLTVT.